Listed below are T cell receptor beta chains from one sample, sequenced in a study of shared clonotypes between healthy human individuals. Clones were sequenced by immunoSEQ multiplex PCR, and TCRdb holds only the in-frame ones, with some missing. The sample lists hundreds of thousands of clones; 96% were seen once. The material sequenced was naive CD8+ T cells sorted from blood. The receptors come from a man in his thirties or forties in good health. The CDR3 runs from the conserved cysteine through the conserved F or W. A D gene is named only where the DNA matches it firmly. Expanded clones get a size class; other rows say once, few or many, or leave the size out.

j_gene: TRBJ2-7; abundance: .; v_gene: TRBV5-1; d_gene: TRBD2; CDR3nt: TGCGCCAGCAGCTCGGGACTAGCGGGAGTGGGGGAGCAGTACTTC; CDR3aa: CASSSGLAGVGEQYF
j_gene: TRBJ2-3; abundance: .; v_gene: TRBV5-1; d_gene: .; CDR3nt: TGCGCCAGCAGCCCCGGACCCGACCGGGGCACAGATACGCAGTATTTT; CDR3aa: CASSPGPDRGTDTQYF
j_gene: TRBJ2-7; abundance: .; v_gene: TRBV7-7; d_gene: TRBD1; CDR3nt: TGTGCTAGCAGCATGGGACAGGGGGCCTACGAGCAGTACTTC; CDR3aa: CASSMGQGAYEQYF
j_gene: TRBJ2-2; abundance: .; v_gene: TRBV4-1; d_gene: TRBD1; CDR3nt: TGCGCCAGCAGCCAAGAGGGACAGGGGTACACCGGGGAGCTGTTTTTT; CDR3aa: CASSQEGQGYTGELFF
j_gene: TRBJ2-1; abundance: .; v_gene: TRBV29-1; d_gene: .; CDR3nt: TGCAGCGTTTTGGGAGGGGGGCGCGACAATGAGCAGTTCTTC; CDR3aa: CSVLGGGRDNEQFF
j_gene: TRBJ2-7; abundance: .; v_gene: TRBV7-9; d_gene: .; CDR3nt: TGTGCCAGCAGCCCCCGTCTCCAGGGAGGGGGCCACGAGCAGTACTTC; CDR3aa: CASSPRLQGGGHEQYF
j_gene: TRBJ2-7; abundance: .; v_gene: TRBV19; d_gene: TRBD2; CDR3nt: TGTGCCAGTAGTATAGGTCGTTCTAGCGGGATCTACGAGCAGTACTTC; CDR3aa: CASSIGRSSGIYEQYF
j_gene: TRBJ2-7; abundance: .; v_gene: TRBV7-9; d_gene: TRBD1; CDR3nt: TGTGCCAGCAGCCCCGACAGGGCAGCCTACGAGCAGTACTTC; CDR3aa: CASSPDRAAYEQYF
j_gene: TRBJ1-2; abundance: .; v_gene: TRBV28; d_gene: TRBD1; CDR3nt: TGTGCCAGCAGTTTTCTCCCGGGACAGGGACATGGCTACACCTTC; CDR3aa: CASSFLPGQGHGYTF
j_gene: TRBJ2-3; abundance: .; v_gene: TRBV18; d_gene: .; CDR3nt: TGTGCCAGCTCACCTGCGATAGGACCAACTAGTGATGTTGGCACAGATACGCAGTATTTT; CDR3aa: CASSPAIGPTSDVGTDTQYF
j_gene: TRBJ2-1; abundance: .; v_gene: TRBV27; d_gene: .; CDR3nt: TGTGCCAGCAGTTTTAGGGGCGGGGAGTACAATGAGCAGTTCTTC; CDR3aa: CASSFRGGEYNEQFF
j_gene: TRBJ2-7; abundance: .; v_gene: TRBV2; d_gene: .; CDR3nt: TGTGCCAGCAGTCATAAGGGCGGCTACGAGCAGTACTTC; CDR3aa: CASSHKGGYEQYF
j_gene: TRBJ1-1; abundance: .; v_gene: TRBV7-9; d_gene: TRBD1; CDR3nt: TGTGCCAGCAGCTTAGCGGACAGGGTACAGACTGAAGCTTTCTTT; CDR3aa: CASSLADRVQTEAFF
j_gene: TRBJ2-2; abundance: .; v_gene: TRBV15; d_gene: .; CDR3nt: TGTGCCACCAGCAGTGGGACATCCTACACCGGGGAGCTGTTTTTT; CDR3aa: CATSSGTSYTGELFF
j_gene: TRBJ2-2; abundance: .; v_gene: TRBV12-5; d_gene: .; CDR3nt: TGTGCTAGTGGTTTGCTCCCAGGGGATTCGAACACCGGGGAGCTGTTTTTT; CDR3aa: CASGLLPGDSNTGELFF
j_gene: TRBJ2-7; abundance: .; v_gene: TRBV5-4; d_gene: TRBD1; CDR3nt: TGTGCCAGCAGCTTGGACAGGGGCTTCTACGAGCAGTACTTC; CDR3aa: CASSLDRGFYEQYF
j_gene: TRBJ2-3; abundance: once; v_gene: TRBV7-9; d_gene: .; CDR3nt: TGTGCCAGCAGCTTAAGTTTTGGGGATACGCAGTATTTT; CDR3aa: CASSLSFGDTQYF
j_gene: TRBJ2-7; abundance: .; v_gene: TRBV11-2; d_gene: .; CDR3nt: TGTGCCAGCAGCTTAGCGGGAAGCTCCTACGAGCAGTACTTC; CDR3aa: CASSLAGSSYEQYF
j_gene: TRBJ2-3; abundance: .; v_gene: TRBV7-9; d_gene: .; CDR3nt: TGTGCCAGCAGCTATAACCATACATACAGGGTTACGCAGTATTTT; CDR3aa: CASSYNHTYRVTQYF
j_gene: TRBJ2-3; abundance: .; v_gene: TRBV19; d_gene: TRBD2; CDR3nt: TGTGCCAGTTCTATAGCGGGAGGTTTGGCAGATACGCAGTATTTT; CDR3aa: CASSIAGGLADTQYF
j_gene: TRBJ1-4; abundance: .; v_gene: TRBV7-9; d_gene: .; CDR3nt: TGTGCCAGCAGCTTAGTTGGGTCCGACGAAAAACTGTTTTTT; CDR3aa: CASSLVGSDEKLFF
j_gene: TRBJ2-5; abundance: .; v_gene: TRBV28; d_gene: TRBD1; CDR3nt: TGTGCCAGCAGCCGGGACAGGGGGGAGGAAGAGACCCAGTACTTC; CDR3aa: CASSRDRGEEETQYF
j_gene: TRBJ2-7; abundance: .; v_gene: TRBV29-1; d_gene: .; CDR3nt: TGCAGCGTTGAAGATCAGGGGGAGGGCTACGAGCAGTACTTC; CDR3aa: CSVEDQGEGYEQYF
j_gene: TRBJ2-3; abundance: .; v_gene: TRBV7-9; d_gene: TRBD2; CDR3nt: TGTGCCAGCAGCTTAAGGACTAGCGGGATGGCGCAGTATTTT; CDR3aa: CASSLRTSGMAQYF
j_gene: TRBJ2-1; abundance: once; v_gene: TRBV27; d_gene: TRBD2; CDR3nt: TGTGCCAGCACCGTGGGACTAGCGGGAATTAGTGAGCAGTTCTTC; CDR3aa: CASTVGLAGISEQFF
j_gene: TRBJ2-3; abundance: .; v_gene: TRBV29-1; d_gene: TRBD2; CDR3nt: TGCAGCGTTGAAGAGGGACTAGGTGCGGATACGCAGTATTTT; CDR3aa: CSVEEGLGADTQYF
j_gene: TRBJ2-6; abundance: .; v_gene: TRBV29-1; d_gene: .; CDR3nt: TGCAGCGTCTCCACCGCGGCCAACGTCCTGACTTTC; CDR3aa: CSVSTAANVLTF
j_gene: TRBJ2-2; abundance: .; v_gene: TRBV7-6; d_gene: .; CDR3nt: TGTGCCAGCAGCTTAGGTTCGAACACCGGGGAGCTGTTTTTT; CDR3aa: CASSLGSNTGELFF
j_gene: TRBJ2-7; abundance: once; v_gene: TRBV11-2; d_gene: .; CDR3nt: TGTGCCAGCAGCGTAGGTGTAGGGCAGTACTTC; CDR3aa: CASSVGVGQYF
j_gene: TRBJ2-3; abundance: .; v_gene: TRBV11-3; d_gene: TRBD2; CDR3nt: TGTGCCAGCAGCCCCTCAGCGGGAGCTATAGATACGCAGTATTTT; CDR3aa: CASSPSAGAIDTQYF
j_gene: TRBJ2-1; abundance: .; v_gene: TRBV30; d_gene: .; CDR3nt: TGTGCCGCCCTAGGTTCAGGGTACAATGAGCAGTTCTTC; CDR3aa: CAALGSGYNEQFF
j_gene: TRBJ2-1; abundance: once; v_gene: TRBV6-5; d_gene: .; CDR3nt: TGTGCCAGCAGTTACTCCGGGAAGATGTTCAATGAGCAGTTCTTC; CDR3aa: CASSYSGKMFNEQFF
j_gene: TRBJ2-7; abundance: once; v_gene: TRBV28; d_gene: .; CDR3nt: TGTGCCAGCAGTTTACCTCGACAGACGTCCTACTACGAGCAGTACTTC; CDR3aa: CASSLPRQTSYYEQYF
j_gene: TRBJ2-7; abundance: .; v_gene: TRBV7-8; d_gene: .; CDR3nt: TGTGCCAGCAGCTTAGGGAATTTCAGGGGTTCCTACGAGCAGTACTTC; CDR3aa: CASSLGNFRGSYEQYF